Listed below are T cell receptor beta chains from one sample, sequenced in a study of control samples from healthy donors and cancer patients. Sequenced by immunoSEQ multiplex PCR; TCRdb stores in-frame clones only, minus some. The sample lists roughly 130,000 clones; 90% were seen once. Sequencing was done on a sample of blood. These receptors came from a man aged 18 to 29 in good health. Both conserved end residues are part of each CDR3. D genes are given only for firm matches. Clone size, where shown, is once, few, many, or a class for clones that have expanded.

>TRBD1|NA|TRBV30|TRBJ2-7
TGTGCCTGGAGTTACAGGGGTTCGGGCGAGCAGTACTTC
CAWSYRGSGEQYF
>NA|NA|TRBV27|TRBJ2-2
TGTGCCAGCAGCTCGAAGGGGTGGGGGACCGGGGAGCTGTTTTTT
CASSSKGWGTGELFF
>NA|NA|TRBV2|TRBJ1-5
TGTGCCAGCCCTGGAGGGCCCTTGTGCGGCAATCAGCCCCAGCATTTT
CASPGGPLCGNQPQHF
>NA|NA|TRBV9|TRBJ1-4
TGTGCCAGCAGCGCCGGGACTCCCCCTGTTGAAAAACTGTTTTTT
CASSAGTPPVEKLFF
>NA|few|TRBV9|TRBJ1-6
TGTGCCAGCAGCGTGGGGCGTTCACCCCTCCACTTT
CASSVGRSPLHF
>NA|NA|TRBV4-1|TRBJ1-2
TGCGCCAGCAGCCAAGTCAGGGGATTCTCCTATGGCTACACCTTC
CASSQVRGFSYGYTF
>NA|NA|TRBV28|TRBJ2-1
TGTGCCAGCAGTTTCACCGGGAGAGGGGGTGAGCAGTTCTTC
CASSFTGRGGEQFF
>TRBD2|NA|TRBV19|TRBJ2-5
TGTGCCAGTAGTATCGGTAGCGGGGGCCAAGAGACCCAGTACTTC
CASSIGSGGQETQYF
>TRBD2|once|TRBV2|TRBJ2-1
TGTGCCAGCAGCATTACTAGCGGGGGGCCGTATGAGCAGTTCTTC
CASSITSGGPYEQFF
>NA|NA|TRBV7-9|TRBJ2-3
TGTGCCAGCAGCGAATATTACACAGATACGCAGTATTTT
CASSEYYTDTQYF
>NA|NA|TRBV30|TRBJ2-3
TGTGCCTGGGCAGGGGACGGAGCCTCAGATACGCAGTATTTT
CAWAGDGASDTQYF
>NA|NA|TRBV27|TRBJ1-5
TGTGCCAGCAGTTCCTTGGGGTCAAATAGCAATCAGCCCCAGCATTTT
CASSSLGSNSNQPQHF
>NA|NA|TRBV3-1/TRBV3-2|TRBJ1-3
TGTGCCAGCAGCCAAGATCCCGGGGGAGTTGGAAACACCATATATTTT
CASSQDPGGVGNTIYF
>NA|NA|TRBV30|TRBJ1-5
TGTGCCTGGAGTATAGACAACAATCAGCCCCAGCATTTT
CAWSIDNNQPQHF
>NA|NA|TRBV20-1|TRBJ2-5
TGCAGTGCTAGTGTGGGGGCGGTCGGGGAGACCCAGTACTTC
CSASVGAVGETQYF
>NA|NA|TRBV7-9|TRBJ1-2
TGTGCCAGCAGCTTGGTAGGGGCCAACTATGGCTACACCTTC
CASSLVGANYGYTF
>NA|NA|TRBV28|TRBJ2-7
TGTGCCAGCAGTTCCTACTGGGGGGTAGGGGGCTCCGACAACTACGAGCAGTACTTC
CASSSYWGVGGSDNYEQYF
>NA|once|TRBV12-3/TRBV12-4|TRBJ1-2
TGTGCCAGCAGTTTTGGGTCATGGGATGGCTACACCTTC
CASSFGSWDGYTF
>NA|few|TRBV3-1/TRBV3-2|TRBJ2-6
TGTGCCAGCAGCCAATTTTCCGGGCGGAAGCCGGGGGCCAACGTCCTGACTTTC
CASSQFSGRKPGANVLTF
>NA|NA|TRBV11-2|TRBJ2-3
TGTGCCAGCAGCTTACCATATCCATTAGGAGATACGCAGTATTTT
CASSLPYPLGDTQYF
>NA|NA|TRBV12-5|TRBJ2-2
TGTGCTAGTGGTTTGGTACATGGAGACACCGGGGAGCTGTTTTTT
CASGLVHGDTGELFF
>TRBD1|NA|TRBV28|TRBJ2-5
TGTGCCAGCAGTTTGGGGGCCGGACAGGGGAAAGAGACCCAGTACTTC
CASSLGAGQGKETQYF
>NA|NA|TRBV9|TRBJ2-7
TGTGCCAGCAGCGTAGGGCAGTACTACGAGCAGTACTTC
CASSVGQYYEQYF
>TRBD1|NA|TRBV5-8|TRBJ2-1
TGTGCCAGCAGCTTGACCCCTTGGGACAGCTCCTACAATGAGCAGTTCTTC
CASSLTPWDSSYNEQFF
>NA|NA|TRBV7-2|TRBJ2-2
TGTGCCAGCAGCTTAGCGGGAGGATTGGGCGGGGAGCTGTTTTTT
CASSLAGGLGGELFF
>NA|NA|TRBV30|TRBJ1-2
TGTGCCTGGAGTGTACGCGGGTACTATGGCTACACCTTC
CAWSVRGYYGYTF
>NA|NA|TRBV11-2|TRBJ2-1
TGTGCCAGCAGCTTAGGCCACAATGAGCAGTTCTTC
CASSLGHNEQFF
>NA|NA|TRBV19|TRBJ1-1
TGTGCCAGTAGGGTACGGTCGAACACTGAAGCTTTCTTT
CASRVRSNTEAFF
>TRBD1|NA|TRBV5-1|TRBJ1-4
TGCGCCAGCAGCTTATTCGGGACAGCTAATGAAAAACTGTTTTTT
CASSLFGTANEKLFF
>TRBD2|NA|TRBV5-5|TRBJ2-3
TGTGCCAGCAGCATACGACTAGCGGGAGTAGTTGGCACAGATACGCAGTATTTT
CASSIRLAGVVGTDTQYF
>TRBD1|NA|TRBV29-1|TRBJ1-1
TGCAGCGGCACGACAGGGCCCACTGAAGCTTTCTTT
CSGTTGPTEAFF
>NA|NA|TRBV2|TRBJ1-1
TGTGCCAGCAGTGCATCGAAGAACACTGAAGCTTTCTTT
CASSASKNTEAFF
>NA|NA|TRBV5-4|TRBJ2-2
TGTGCCAGCAGGTCACCGGACGGGAACACCGGGGAGCTGTTTTTT
CASRSPDGNTGELFF
>TRBD1|NA|TRBV7-9|TRBJ1-5
TGTGCCAGCAGCGACTACAGGGGGCTAGGGGGCAATCAGCCCCAGCATTTT
CASSDYRGLGGNQPQHF
>NA|NA|TRBV5-1|TRBJ1-3
TGCGCCAGCAGCCCCATAGGGCCAGGAAACACCATATATTTT
CASSPIGPGNTIYF
>TRBD2|NA|TRBV11-3|TRBJ2-3
TGTGCCAGCAGCTTAGGCCTAGCGGACGATACGCAGTATTTT
CASSLGLADDTQYF
>NA|few|TRBV11-1|TRBJ2-7
TGTGCCAGCAGCCCCTGGGAGGGGGTCAGGATCAACGAGCAGTACTTC
CASSPWEGVRINEQYF
>TRBD2|NA|TRBV29-1|TRBJ2-1
TGCAGCGTTGACTTCGCGGGGGGCGCATACAATGAGCAGTTCTTC
CSVDFAGGAYNEQFF
>NA|few|TRBV19|TRBJ2-5
TGTGCCAGTAGTATAGAAGAGACCCAGTACTTC
CASSIEETQYF
>NA|NA|TRBV19|TRBJ1-5
TGTGCCAGTACCTCGGTATCCCAGGAACAGCCCCAGCATTTT
CASTSVSQEQPQHF
>NA|NA|TRBV25-1|TRBJ1-4
TGTGCCAGCAGTGATGGTGGGGGAGGTGAAAAACTGTTTTTT
CASSDGGGGEKLFF
>NA|NA|TRBV28|TRBJ2-3
TGTGCCAGCAGCCTGACAGCCTCGGGCACAGATACGCAGTATTTT
CASSLTASGTDTQYF
>NA|NA|TRBV10-2|TRBJ2-5
TGCGCCAGCAGTGACTCGGGGGGCGGGGGAGAGACCCAGTACTTC
CASSDSGGGGETQYF
>NA|NA|TRBV19|TRBJ1-4
TGTGCCAGCCAGTATAAGGGGGGATGGCTAAACGAAAAACTGTTTTTT
CASQYKGGWLNEKLFF
>NA|NA|TRBV18|TRBJ2-1
TGTGCCAGCTCACCCGGGGATGAGCAGTTCTTC
CASSPGDEQFF
>NA|NA|TRBV6-1|TRBJ1-2
TGTGCCAGCAGTGAAACAGGGCCCGGGATTGGCTACACCTTC
CASSETGPGIGYTF
>TRBD2|NA|TRBV7-3|TRBJ2-1
TGTGCCAGCAGCCTCGACAGCGGGAGCCACAATGAGCAGTTCTTC
CASSLDSGSHNEQFF
>NA|NA|TRBV28|TRBJ1-5
TGTGCCAGCAGGGGAGACAGCTCAAAGGCTCAGCCCCAGCATTTT
CASRGDSSKAQPQHF
>TRBD1|NA|TRBV28|TRBJ2-3
TGTGCCAGCAGTCCGAGGACAGGGGATAATCCAGATACGCAGTATTTT
CASSPRTGDNPDTQYF
>NA|NA|TRBV7-2|TRBJ2-1
TGTGCCAGCAGCAAAACAGGGTACAATGAGCAGTTCTTC
CASSKTGYNEQFF
>TRBD2|NA|TRBV19|TRBJ2-3
TGTGCCAGTAGGGTCCGACTAGCGGGGGAACCTGATACGCAGTATTTT
CASRVRLAGEPDTQYF